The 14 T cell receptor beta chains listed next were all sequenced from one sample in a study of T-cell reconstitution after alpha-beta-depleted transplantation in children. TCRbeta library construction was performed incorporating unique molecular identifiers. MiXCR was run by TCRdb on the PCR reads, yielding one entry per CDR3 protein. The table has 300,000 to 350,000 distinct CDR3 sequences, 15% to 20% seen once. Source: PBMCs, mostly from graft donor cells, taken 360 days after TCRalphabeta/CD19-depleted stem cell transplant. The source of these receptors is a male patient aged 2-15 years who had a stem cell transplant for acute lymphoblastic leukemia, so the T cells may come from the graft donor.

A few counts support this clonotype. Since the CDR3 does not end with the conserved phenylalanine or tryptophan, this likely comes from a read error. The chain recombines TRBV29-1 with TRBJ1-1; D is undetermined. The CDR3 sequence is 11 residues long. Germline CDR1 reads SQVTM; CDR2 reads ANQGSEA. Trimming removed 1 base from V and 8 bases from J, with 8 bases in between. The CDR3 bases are TGCAGCGTTGAAGGCGGTTTGGAAGCTTTCCTT. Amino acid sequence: CSVEGGLEAFL.

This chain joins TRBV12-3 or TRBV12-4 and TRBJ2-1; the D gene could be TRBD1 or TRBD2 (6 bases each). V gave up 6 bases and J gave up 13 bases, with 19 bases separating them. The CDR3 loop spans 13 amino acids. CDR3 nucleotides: TGTGCCAGCAGATACATGGGGGGCGGGTCCCAGTTCTTC. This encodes CASRYMGGGSQFF.

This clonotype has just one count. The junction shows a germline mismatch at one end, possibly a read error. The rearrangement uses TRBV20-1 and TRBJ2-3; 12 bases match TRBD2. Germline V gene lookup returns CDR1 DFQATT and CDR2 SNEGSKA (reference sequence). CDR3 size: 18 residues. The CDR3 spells CCARENSGLAGPTDTQYF. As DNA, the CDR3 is TGCTGTGCTAGAGAAAACTCCGGACTAGCGGGGCCCACAGATACGCAGTATTTT.

The CDR3 region is CASSQVGGSYNEQFF. CDR3 in DNA: TGTGCCAGCAGCCAAGTAGGAGGGTCCTACAATGAGCAGTTCTTC. V and J are TRBV14 and TRBJ2-1; maybe TRBD2 (6 bases). V was pared by 1 base and J by 1 base, with 8 bases between. The CDR3 loop spans 15 amino acids. Germline CDR1 is SGHDN and CDR2 is FVKESK.

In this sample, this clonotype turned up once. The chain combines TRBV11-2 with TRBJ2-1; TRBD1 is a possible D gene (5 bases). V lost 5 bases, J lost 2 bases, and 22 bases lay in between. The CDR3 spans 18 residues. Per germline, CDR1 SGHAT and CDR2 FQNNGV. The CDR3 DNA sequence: TGTGCCAGCAGCCTCGACAACTGGGGCTACCCTACCTACAATGAGCAGTTCTTC. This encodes CASSLDNWGYPTYNEQFF.

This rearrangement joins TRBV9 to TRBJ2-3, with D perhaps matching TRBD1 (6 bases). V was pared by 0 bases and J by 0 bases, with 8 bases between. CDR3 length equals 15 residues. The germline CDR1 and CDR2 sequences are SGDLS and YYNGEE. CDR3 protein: CASSVGQASTDTQYF. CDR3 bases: TGTGCCAGCAGCGTAGGACAGGCGAGCACAGATACGCAGTATTTT.

The CDR3 protein is CSVDKGGTGVLDTQYF. CDR3 nucleotide sequence: TGCAGCGTTGATAAAGGGGGGACAGGAGTTCTGGATACGCAGTATTTT. The chain is built from TRBV29-1 and TRBJ2-3; 8 bases are shared with TRBD1. The germline V gene encodes CDR1 SQVTM and CDR2 ANQGSEA. The CDR3 runs to 16 residues. The V and J ends lost 3 bases and 6 bases, in that order; junction bases with no gene match: 14.

CDR3 DNA sequence: TGTGCCAGTAGTATGGTTTCTGGGTCCCGCTCCTACAATGAGCAGTTCTTC. It translates to CASSMVSGSRSYNEQFF. This sequence joins TRBV19 and TRBJ2-1; D not resolved. The germline V gene has CDR1 LNHDA and CDR2 SQIVND (reference sequence). Trimming cost V 3 bases and J 0 bases, with 15 bases left between them. The CDR3 is 17 amino acids. Full variable domain (missing parts from reference TRBV19 and TRBJ2-1): DGGITQSPKYLFRKEGQNVTLSCEQNLNHDAMYWYRQDPGQGLRLIYYSQIVNDFQKGDIAEGYSVSREKKESFPLTVTSAQKNPTAFYLCASSMVSGSRSYNEQFFGPGTRLTVL.

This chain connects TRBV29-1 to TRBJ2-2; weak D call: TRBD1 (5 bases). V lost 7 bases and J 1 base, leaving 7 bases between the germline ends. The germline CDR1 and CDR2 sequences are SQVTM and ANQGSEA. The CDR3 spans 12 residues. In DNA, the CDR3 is TGCAGCGCGGACAAGAACACCGGGGAGCTGTTTTTT. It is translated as CSADKNTGELFF.

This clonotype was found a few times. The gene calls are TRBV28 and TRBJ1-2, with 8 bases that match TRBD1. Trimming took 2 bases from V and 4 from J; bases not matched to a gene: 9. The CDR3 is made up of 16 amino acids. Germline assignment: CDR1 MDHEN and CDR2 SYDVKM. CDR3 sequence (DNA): TGTGCCAGCAGTTTAGAGCAGGGGGCCCGGACCTATGGCTACACCTTC. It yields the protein CASSLEQGARTYGYTF.

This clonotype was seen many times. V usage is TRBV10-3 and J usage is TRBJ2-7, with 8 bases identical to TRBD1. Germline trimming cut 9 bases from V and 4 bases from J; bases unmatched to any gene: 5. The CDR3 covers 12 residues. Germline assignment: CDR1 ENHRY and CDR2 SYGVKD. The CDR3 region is CAISTGGYEQYF. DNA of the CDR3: TGTGCCATAAGTACAGGGGGGTACGAGCAGTACTTC.

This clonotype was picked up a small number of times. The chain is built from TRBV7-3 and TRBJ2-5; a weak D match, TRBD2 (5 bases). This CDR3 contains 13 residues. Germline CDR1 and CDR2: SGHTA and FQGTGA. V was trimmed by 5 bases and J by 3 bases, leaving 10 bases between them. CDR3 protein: CASSASGEETQYF. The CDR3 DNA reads TGTGCCAGCAGCGCCAGCGGAGAAGAGACCCAGTACTTC. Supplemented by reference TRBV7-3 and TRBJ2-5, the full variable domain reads GAGVSQTPSNKVTEKGKYVELRCDPISGHTALYWYRQSLGQGPEFLIYFQGTGAADDSGLPNDRFFAVRPEGSVSTLKIQRTERGDSAVYLCASSASGEETQYFGPGTRLLVL.

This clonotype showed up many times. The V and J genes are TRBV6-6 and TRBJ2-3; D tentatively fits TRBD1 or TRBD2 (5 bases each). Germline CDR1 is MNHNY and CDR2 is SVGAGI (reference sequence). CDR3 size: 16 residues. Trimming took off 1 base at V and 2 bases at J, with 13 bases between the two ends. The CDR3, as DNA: TGTGCCAGCAGTTACTGGGCGGGCAGGGACACAGATACGCAGTATTTT. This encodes CASSYWAGRDTDTQYF.

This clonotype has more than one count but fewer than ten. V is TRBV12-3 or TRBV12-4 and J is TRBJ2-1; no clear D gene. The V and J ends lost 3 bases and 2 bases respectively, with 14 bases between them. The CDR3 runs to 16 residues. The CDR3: CASSFFGLTTYNEQFF. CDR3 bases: TGTGCCAGCAGTTTTTTCGGCCTCACCACCTACAATGAGCAGTTCTTC.